Presented here are 20 T cell receptor beta chains from one specimen sequenced in a study of T cell responses to AZD1222 COVID-19 vaccine. Using immunoSEQ multiplex PCR, the repertoire was profiled, and TCRdb retains in-frame clones only, with some absent. The table records just under 90,000 clones, nearly 90% of them present only once. The sample was peripheral blood, taken on day 0 of AZD1222 vaccination. These receptors originate from an adult in good health.

The chain uses TRBV10-3 and TRBJ2-5; D might be TRBD2 (5 bases). The CDR3 runs 13 residues. The V and J ends lost 5 bases and 5 bases respectively, with 12 bases between them. Germline loops: CDR1 ENHRY, CDR2 SYGVKD. The chain's CDR3 is CAISLGPGETQYF. The CDR3 DNA reads TGTGCCATCAGTTTGGGCCCGGGGGAGACCCAGTACTTC.

V and J are TRBV9 and TRBJ2-7; D possibly matches TRBD1 or TRBD2 (6 bases each). V lost 0 bases and J 4 bases, leaving 11 bases between the germline ends. Germline assignment: CDR1 SGDLS and CDR2 YYNGEE. The CDR3 consists of 14 residues. CDR3 loop: CASSVGGALYEQYF. The CDR3 DNA reads as TGTGCCAGCAGCGTAGGGGGGGCTTTATACGAGCAGTACTTC.

The chain carries TRBV27 and TRBJ1-1; D may be TRBD1 (5 bases). With 6 bases removed from V and 3 bases from J, the gap between germline ends came to 14 bases. The CDR3 length is 14 residues. From germline, CDR1 is MNHEY and CDR2 SMNVEV (reference sequence). The CDR3 here is CASSAGFGDTEAFF. CDR3 in DNA: TGTGCCAGCAGCGCAGGGTTTGGGGACACTGAAGCTTTCTTT.

V gene TRBV5-8 combines with J gene TRBJ2-3; the match to TRBD2 covers 13 bases. Germline CDR1 and CDR2: SGHTS and YDEGEE. The CDR3 is made up of 16 amino acids. Trimming at V came to 3 bases and at J to 0 bases, leaving 1 base not matched to a gene. The CDR3 bases are TGTGCCAGCAGCTCGGGACTAGCGGGGAGCACAGATACGCAGTATTTT. This encodes CASSSGLAGSTDTQYF.

V is TRBV10-3 and J is TRBJ1-6; possibly TRBD1 for D (5 bases). Germline-derived CDR1 and CDR2 are ENHRY and SYGVKD. V was shortened by 4 bases and J by 5 bases, with 9 bases between the two germline ends. CDR3 size: 14 residues. The CDR3 DNA follows: TGTGCCATCAGTGCCCCGGGGGATAATTCACCCCTCCACTTT. This gives the protein CAISAPGDNSPLHF.

The chain carries TRBV28 and TRBJ1-1; TRBD1 aligns across 10 bases. The CDR3 has 15 amino acids. Looked up from germline, CDR1 is MDHEN and CDR2 is SYDVKM. V lost 5 bases to trimming and J lost 3 bases; unmatched junction nucleotides: 6. CDR3 coding DNA: TGTGCCAGCAGTCAGACAGGGGGCGCGGACACTGAAGCTTTCTTT. Amino acids: CASSQTGGADTEAFF.

The chain recombines TRBV11-1 with TRBJ2-7, with D perhaps TRBD1 or TRBD2 (5 bases each). From germline, CDR1 is SGHAT and CDR2 FQDESV (reference sequence). The CDR3 consists of 16 residues. Trimming removed 5 bases from V and 7 bases from J, with 24 bases in between. CDR3 in amino acids: CASSPQRGTTPLEQYF. DNA of the CDR3: TGTGCCAGCAGCCCTCAGCGTGGGACCACCCCCTTGGAGCAGTACTTC.

J is TRBJ2-1 and V is TRBV6-2 or TRBV6-3; 9 positions match TRBD2. The CDR3 has 14 residues. After removal of 2 bases from V and 6 bases from J, the junction contained 2 bases not matched to a gene. Germline CDR1 MNHEY, CDR2 SVGEGT. The CDR3 sequence: CASSYELAGNEQFF. CDR3 DNA: TGTGCCAGCAGTTACGAACTAGCGGGCAATGAGCAGTTCTTC.

A single count supports this clone. The chain has TRBV28 and TRBJ1-4; D is unclear. CDR3 size: 13 residues. V lost 3 bases and J 4 bases, leaving 6 bases between the germline ends. CDR1 is MDHEN, CDR2 SYDVKM, per germline. CDR3 region: CASSFNRNEKLFF. CDR3 coding DNA: TGTGCCAGCAGTTTCAACCGTAATGAAAAACTGTTTTTT.

The chain carries TRBV2 and TRBJ2-3; no definite D call. The CDR3 is 13 residues long. The germline V gene has CDR1 SNHLY and CDR2 FYNNEI. Trimming left V 9 bases short and J 9 bases short, with 19 bases between. Here the CDR3 reads CASHSGLLMTQYF. CDR3 coding DNA: TGTGCCAGTCACTCGGGTTTACTTATGACGCAGTATTTT.

The V and J genes are TRBV5-1 and TRBJ1-2, with unresolved D. V was pared by 2 bases and J by 4 bases, with 9 bases between. Germline lookup yields CDR1 SGHRS and CDR2 YFSETQ. The CDR3 covers 13 residues. The CDR3 spells CASSFTDGYGYTF. The CDR3 bases are TGCGCCAGCAGCTTTACGGACGGCTATGGCTACACCTTC.

V usage is TRBV5-4 and J usage is TRBJ2-7; tentative D call: TRBD1 (6 bases). Germline loops: CDR1 SGHNT, CDR2 YYREEE (reference sequence). The CDR3 length is 15 residues. Trimming left V 0 bases short and J 3 bases short, with 13 bases between. The CDR3: CASSLDGEGGYEQYF. The CDR3 nucleotides read TGTGCCAGCAGCTTGGACGGGGAAGGGGGCTACGAGCAGTACTTC.

The CDR3 loop is CASNYLKQAPEQYF. CDR3 bases: TGTGCCAGCAATTACTTAAAACAGGCGCCGGAGCAGTACTTC. This sequence joins TRBV28 and TRBJ2-7; TRBD1 is a possible D gene (5 bases). Germline CDR1 reads MDHEN; CDR2 reads SYDVKM. The V end lost 7 bases, the J end lost 7 bases, and 20 bases lay between the germline ends. The CDR3 sequence is 14 residues long.

The chain is built from TRBV12-2 and TRBJ2-7. TRBV12-2 is marked as a pseudogene. The CDR3 is 17 residues long. CDR3 residues: CASRLMLRAQSSYEQYF. The CDR3 DNA is TGTGCAAGTCGCTTAATGCTTCGGGCGCAAAGCTCCTACGAGCAGTACTTC.

V gene TRBV28 combines with J gene TRBJ1-2; tentative D call: TRBD1 (6 bases). V lost 2 bases and J lost 4, with 11 bases in between. Germline assignment: CDR1 MDHEN and CDR2 SYDVKM. CDR3 length: 14 residues. The DNA for the CDR3 is TGTGCCAGCAGTTTACGGGGGCGCAGCTATGGCTACACCTTC. It codes for CASSLRGRSYGYTF.

V usage is TRBV28 and J usage is TRBJ1-6; 8 nucleotides agree with TRBD1. The CDR3 runs 15 residues. Germline trimming cut 6 bases from V and 10 bases from J; bases unmatched to any gene: 11. The germline gives CDR1 MDHEN, CDR2 SYDVKM. The CDR3 nucleotides are TGTGCCAGCAGCAACGGACAGGGAAGGGAATCACCCCTCCACTTT. Amino acids: CASSNGQGRESPLHF. The variable domain in full, completed from reference TRBV28 and TRBJ1-6, reads DVKVTQSSRYLVKRTGEKVFLECVQDMDHENMFWYRQDPGLGLRLIYFSYDVKMKEKGDIPEGYSVSREKKERFSLILESASTNQTSMYLCASSNGQGRESPLHFGNGTRLTVT.

V gene TRBV9 combines with J gene TRBJ2-3; maybe TRBD1 (5 bases). CDR1 and CDR2 from the germline V gene are SGDLS and YYNGEE. There are 16 residues in the CDR3. Trimming left V 4 bases short and J 0 bases short, with 15 bases between. The CDR3 DNA is TGTGCCAGCAGCTCCCGACAGATGTCTAGCACAGATACGCAGTATTTT. Translating gives CASSSRQMSSTDTQYF.

The V and J genes are TRBV6-5 and TRBJ1-5, with 10 bases lining up with TRBD1. Trimming at V came to 6 bases and at J to 4 bases, leaving 6 bases not matched to a gene. Germline CDR1 is MNHEY and CDR2 is SVGAGI. The length of the CDR3 is 15 residues. The CDR3 reads CASSPMGQGNQPQHF. The CDR3 coding sequence is TGTGCCAGCAGCCCCATGGGACAGGGGAATCAGCCCCAGCATTTT.

This chain joins TRBV7-2 and TRBJ1-2, with D perhaps matching TRBD1 (6 bases). The germline CDR1 and CDR2 sequences are SGHTA and FQGNSA. The CDR3 extends over 18 amino acids. V was shortened by 1 base and J by 4 bases, with 22 bases between the two germline ends. The DNA of the CDR3 is TGTGCCAGCAGCTTAGATACAACAGGGACCCCCCTGGGCTATGGCTACACCTTC. It yields the protein CASSLDTTGTPLGYGYTF.

The chain recombines TRBV7-3 with TRBJ2-1; D may be TRBD2 (6 bases). V was pared by 1 base and J by 3 bases, with 22 bases between. This CDR3 comprises 19 residues. Germline V gene sequence: CDR1 SGHTA, CDR2 FQGTGA. The CDR3 spells CASSLKPLKSGPDYNEQFF. The CDR3 bases are TGTGCCAGCAGCTTAAAACCCCTAAAAAGCGGGCCCGACTACAATGAGCAGTTCTTC. Full variable domain (rest looked up from reference TRBV7-3 and TRBJ2-1): GAGVSQTPSNKVTEKGKYVELRCDPISGHTALYWYRQSLGQGPEFLIYFQGTGAADDSGLPNDRFFAVRPEGSVSTLKIQRTERGDSAVYLCASSLKPLKSGPDYNEQFFGPGTRLTVL.